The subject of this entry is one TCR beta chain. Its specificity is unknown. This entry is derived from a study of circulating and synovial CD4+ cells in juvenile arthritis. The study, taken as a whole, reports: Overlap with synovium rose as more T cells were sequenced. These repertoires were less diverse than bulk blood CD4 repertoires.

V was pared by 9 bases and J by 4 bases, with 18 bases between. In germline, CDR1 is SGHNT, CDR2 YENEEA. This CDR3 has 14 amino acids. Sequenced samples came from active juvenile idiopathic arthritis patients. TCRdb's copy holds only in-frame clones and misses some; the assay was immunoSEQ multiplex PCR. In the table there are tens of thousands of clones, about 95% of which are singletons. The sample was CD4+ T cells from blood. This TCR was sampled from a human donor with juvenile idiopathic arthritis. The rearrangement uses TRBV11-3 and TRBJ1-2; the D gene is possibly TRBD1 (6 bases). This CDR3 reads CARRTDFNFYGYTF. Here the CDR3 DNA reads TGTGCCAGGAGGACAGATTTTAATTTCTATGGCTACACCTTC.